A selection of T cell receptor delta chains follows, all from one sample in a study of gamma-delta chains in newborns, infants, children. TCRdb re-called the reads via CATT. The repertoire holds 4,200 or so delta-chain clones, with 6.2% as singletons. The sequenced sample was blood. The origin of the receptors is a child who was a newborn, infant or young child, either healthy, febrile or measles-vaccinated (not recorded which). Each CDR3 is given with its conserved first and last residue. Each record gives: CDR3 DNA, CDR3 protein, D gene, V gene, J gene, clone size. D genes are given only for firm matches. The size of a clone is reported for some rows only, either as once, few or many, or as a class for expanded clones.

CDR3nt: TGTGCCTGTGACCCTGTACTGGGGGATACCCCGAGCTCCTGGGACACCCGACAGATGTTTTTC
CDR3aa: CACDPVLGDTPSSWDTRQMFF
d_gene: TRDD3
v_gene: TRDV2
j_gene: TRDJ3
abundance: few

CDR3nt: TGTGCCTGTGACACCGTTGGGGGGTTGGCCGCTTTGACAGCACAACTCTTCTTT
CDR3aa: CACDTVGGLAALTAQLFF
d_gene: -
v_gene: TRDV2
j_gene: TRDJ2
abundance: medium-sized

CDR3nt: TGTGCCTGTGACACCGGGGGATACGCGTCCTGGGACACCCGACAGATGTTTTTC
CDR3aa: CACDTGGYASWDTRQMFF
d_gene: TRDD3
v_gene: TRDV2
j_gene: TRDJ3
abundance: -

CDR3nt: TGTGCAGCAAGCAAACCCTCTTCGTACTGGGGGATACAGAAACTCTTCTTT
CDR3aa: CAASKPSSYWGIQKLFF
d_gene: TRDD3
v_gene: TRAV29/DV5
j_gene: TRDJ2
abundance: few

CDR3nt: TGTGCTCTTGGGGCCCGGGGAGCTGGGGGATACCCACCGTACACCGATAAACTCATCTTT
CDR3aa: CALGARGAGGYPPYTDKLIF
d_gene: TRDD3
v_gene: TRDV1
j_gene: TRDJ1
abundance: few

CDR3nt: TGTGCCTGTGACTTGGTTCGTCCTGGGGGATATGGCTCCTGGGACACCCGACAGATGTTTTTC
CDR3aa: CACDLVRPGGYGSWDTRQMFF
d_gene: TRDD3
v_gene: TRDV2
j_gene: TRDJ3
abundance: -

CDR3nt: TGTGCCTGTGACACCGGGGGATACACAGCACAACTCTTCTTT
CDR3aa: CACDTGGYTAQLFF
d_gene: TRDD3
v_gene: TRDV2
j_gene: TRDJ2
abundance: few

CDR3nt: TGTGCCTGTGACACCGAAGTGGAATCTGCCAAAACCCGGATCTTT
CDR3aa: CACDTEVESAKTRIF
d_gene: -
v_gene: TRDV2
j_gene: TRDJ1
abundance: few

CDR3nt: TGTGCCTGTGACACCTGGGGGATTCTCCCGAGCTCCTGGGACACCCGACAGATGTTTTTC
CDR3aa: CACDTWGILPSSWDTRQMFF
d_gene: TRDD3
v_gene: TRDV2
j_gene: TRDJ3
abundance: few

CDR3nt: TGTGCCTGTGACATACTGGGGGATCGTGGCGATAAACTCATCTTT
CDR3aa: CACDILGDRGDKLIF
d_gene: TRDD3
v_gene: TRDV2
j_gene: TRDJ1
abundance: -

CDR3nt: TGCGCCTGTGACACCGTACTGGGGGATACGGGCTCCTGGGACACCCGACAGATGTTTTTC
CDR3aa: CACDTVLGDTGSWDTRQMFF
d_gene: TRDD3
v_gene: TRDV2
j_gene: TRDJ3
abundance: -

CDR3nt: TGTGCCTGTGACACCGCGGGAATTTCCTGGGACACCCGACAGATGTTTTTC
CDR3aa: CACDTAGISWDTRQMFF
d_gene: -
v_gene: TRDV2
j_gene: TRDJ3
abundance: few

CDR3nt: TGTGCTCTTGGGGAATGGGCGGATCGTGGGGACACCGATAAACTCATCTTT
CDR3aa: CALGEWADRGDTDKLIF
d_gene: -
v_gene: TRDV1
j_gene: TRDJ1
abundance: -

CDR3nt: TGTGCCTGTGACACCTTACTGGGGGACGGCACTTTGACAGCACAACTCTTCTTT
CDR3aa: CACDTLLGDGTLTAQLFF
d_gene: TRDD3
v_gene: TRDV2
j_gene: TRDJ2
abundance: medium-sized

CDR3nt: TGTGCTCTTGGGGAGTACTGGGGGATATTCGATAAACTCATCTTT
CDR3aa: CALGEYWGIFDKLIF
d_gene: TRDD3
v_gene: TRDV1
j_gene: TRDJ1
abundance: few

CDR3nt: TGTGCCTTAAGAGCGAACTTTCCGGGGGAGACTAAACTCATCTTT
CDR3aa: CALRANFPGETKLIF
d_gene: -
v_gene: TRDV3
j_gene: TRDJ1
abundance: few

CDR3nt: TGTGCCTGTGACAAAGTACTGGGGGATAAGGTTGACACCCGACAGATGTTTTTC
CDR3aa: CACDKVLGDKVDTRQMFF
d_gene: TRDD3
v_gene: TRDV2
j_gene: TRDJ3
abundance: few

CDR3nt: TGTGCCTTTCGTGACTGGGGGGAGAGCTCCTGGGACACCCGACAGATGTTTTTC
CDR3aa: CAFRDWGESSWDTRQMFF
d_gene: TRDD3
v_gene: TRDV3
j_gene: TRDJ3
abundance: few

CDR3nt: TGTGCCTGTGACACCGCTACTGGGGGTCCACCCTCCTCCTGGGACACCCGACAGATGTTTTTC
CDR3aa: CACDTATGGPPSSWDTRQMFF
d_gene: TRDD3
v_gene: TRDV2
j_gene: TRDJ3
abundance: medium-sized

CDR3nt: TGTGCCTGTGGCACCGTGGGGGATTGGTGGGACACCCGACAGATGTTTTTC
CDR3aa: CACGTVGDWWDTRQMFF
d_gene: TRDD3
v_gene: TRDV2
j_gene: TRDJ3
abundance: few

CDR3nt: TGTGCCTGTGACACCGAATTTACTGGGGGAAGCTCCTGGGACACCCGACAGATGTTTTTC
CDR3aa: CACDTEFTGGSSWDTRQMFF
d_gene: TRDD3
v_gene: TRDV2
j_gene: TRDJ3
abundance: -

CDR3nt: TGTGCTCTTGGGGAACTGGGCCTTCAGGACCTTCTGGGGGATACCGATAAACTCATCTTT
CDR3aa: CALGELGLQDLLGDTDKLIF
d_gene: TRDD3
v_gene: TRDV1
j_gene: TRDJ1
abundance: few

CDR3nt: TGTGCCTGTGACACCGTGGGTCGAGCTTTGACAGCACAACTCTTCTTT
CDR3aa: CACDTVGRALTAQLFF
d_gene: -
v_gene: TRDV2
j_gene: TRDJ2
abundance: medium-sized

CDR3nt: TGTGCCTGTGACACCGTTGGGGGATACGCGGTCTCCTGGGGCACCCGACAGATGTTTTTC
CDR3aa: CACDTVGGYAVSWGTRQMFF
d_gene: TRDD3
v_gene: TRDV2
j_gene: TRDJ3
abundance: -

CDR3nt: TGTGCCTGTGACAAAGTACTGGGGGTCCGCAGCTCCTGGGACACCCGACAGATGTTTTTC
CDR3aa: CACDKVLGVRSSWDTRQMFF
d_gene: TRDD3
v_gene: TRDV2
j_gene: TRDJ3
abundance: -

CDR3nt: TGTGCCTGTGACAAAGTACTGGGGGATACCTGGGACACCCGACAGATGTTTTTC
CDR3aa: CACDKVLGDTWDTRQMFF
d_gene: TRDD3
v_gene: TRDV2
j_gene: TRDJ3
abundance: medium-sized

CDR3nt: TGTGCCTGTGACACCGTGTCTGGGGGCCCCTTTAGCTCCTGGGACACCCGACAGATGTTTTTC
CDR3aa: CACDTVSGGPFSSWDTRQMFF
d_gene: TRDD3
v_gene: TRDV2
j_gene: TRDJ3
abundance: few

CDR3nt: TGTGCTCTTGGGAACCCCAGTATTCTGGGGGAGCCCTGGGACACCCGACAGACGTTTTTC
CDR3aa: CALGNPSILGEPWDTRQTFF
d_gene: TRDD3
v_gene: TRDV1
j_gene: TRDJ3
abundance: -